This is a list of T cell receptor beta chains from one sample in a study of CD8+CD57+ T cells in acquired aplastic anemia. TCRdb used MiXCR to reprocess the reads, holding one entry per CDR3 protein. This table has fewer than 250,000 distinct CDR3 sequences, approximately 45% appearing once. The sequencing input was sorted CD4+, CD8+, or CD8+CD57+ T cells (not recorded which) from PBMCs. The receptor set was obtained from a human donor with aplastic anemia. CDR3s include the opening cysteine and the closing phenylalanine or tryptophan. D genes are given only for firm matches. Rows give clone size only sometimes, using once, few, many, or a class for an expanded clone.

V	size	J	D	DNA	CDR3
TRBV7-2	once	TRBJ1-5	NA	TGTGCCAGCAGCTTAGGACCGGGACACTTAGGCAATCAGCCCCAGCATTTT	CASSLGPGHLGNQPQHF
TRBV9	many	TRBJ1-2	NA	TGTGCCAGCAGCGTAGGGAGAGGCTACACCTTC	CASSVGRGYTF
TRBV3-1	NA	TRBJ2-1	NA	TGTGCCAGCAGCCAAGATGGTGGCCCAAGCTCCTACAATGAGCAGTTCTTC	CASSQDGGPSSYNEQFF
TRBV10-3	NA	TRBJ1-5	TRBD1	TGTGCCAGCAGGGAAAGACAGGGGTATAGCAATCAGCCCCAGCATTTT	CASRERQGYSNQPQHF
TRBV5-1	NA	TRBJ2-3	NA	TGTGCCAGCAGCTTAGCTACAGGAATTCCAGATACGCAGTATTTT	CASSLATGIPDTQYF
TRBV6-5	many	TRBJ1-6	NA	TGTGCCAGCAGCCCTTCCACAGGTACCACCCGAAATTCACCCCTCCACTTT	CASSPSTGTTRNSPLHF
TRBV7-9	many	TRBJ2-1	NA	TGTGCCAGCAGCTTTGATGAGCAGTTCTTC	CASSFDEQFF
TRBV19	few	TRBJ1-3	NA	TGTGCCAGTAGTACGGACAGAGCCAGCTCTGGAAACACCATATATTTT	CASSTDRASSGNTIYF
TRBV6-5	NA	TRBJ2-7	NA	TGTGCCAGCAGTTACCAAGAGACGGTTTTGGAGCAGTACTTC	CASSYQETVLEQYF
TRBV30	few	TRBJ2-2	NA	TGTGCCTGGGAAGCAGGGGTTGGGGTCACCGGGGAGCTGTTTTTT	CAWEAGVGVTGELFF
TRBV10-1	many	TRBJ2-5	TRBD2	TGCGCCAGCAGTGAGGGCACTAGCGGGGGTTCGGGAGAGACCCAGTACTTC	CASSEGTSGGSGETQYF
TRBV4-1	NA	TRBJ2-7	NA	TGCGCCAGCAGCCAAGAAGACACATCTGCTTCCTACGAGCAGTACTTC	CASSQEDTSASYEQYF
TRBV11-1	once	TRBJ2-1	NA	TGTGCCAGCAGCTTAGACGGTGGCTCCTACAATGAGCAGTTCTTC	CASSLDGGSYNEQFF
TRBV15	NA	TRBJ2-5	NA	TGTGCCACCAGCGTGTTCCGGGGAGCGGAACAAGAGACCCAGTACTTC	CATSVFRGAEQETQYF
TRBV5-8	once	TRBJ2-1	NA	TGTGCCAGCAGCCTGGGTTGGGGTGAGCAGTTCTTC	CASSLGWGEQFF
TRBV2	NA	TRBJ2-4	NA	TGTGCCAGCAGTTTGGACCCTCTAGCCAAAAACATTCAGTACTTC	CASSLDPLAKNIQYF
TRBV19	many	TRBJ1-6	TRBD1	TGTGCCAGTAGTCTAGGACAGGAAATGAGGCGTTATTCACCCCTCCACTTT	CASSLGQEMRRYSPLHF
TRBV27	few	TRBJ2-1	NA	TGTGCCAGCAGAAGGACGAAGGTGGTCGATGAGCAGTTCTTC	CASRRTKVVDEQFF